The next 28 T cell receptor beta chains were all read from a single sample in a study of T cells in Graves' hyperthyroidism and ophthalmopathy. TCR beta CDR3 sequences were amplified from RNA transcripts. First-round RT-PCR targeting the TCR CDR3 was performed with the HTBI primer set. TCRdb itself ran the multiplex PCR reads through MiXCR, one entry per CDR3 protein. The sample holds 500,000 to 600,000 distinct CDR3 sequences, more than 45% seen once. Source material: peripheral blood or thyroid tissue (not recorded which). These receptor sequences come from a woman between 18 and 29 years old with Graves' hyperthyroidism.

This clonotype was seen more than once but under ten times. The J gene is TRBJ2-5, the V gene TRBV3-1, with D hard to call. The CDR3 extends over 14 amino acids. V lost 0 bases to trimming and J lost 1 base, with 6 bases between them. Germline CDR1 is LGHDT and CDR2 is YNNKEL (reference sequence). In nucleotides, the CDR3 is TGTGCCAGCAGCCAAGAGGGCCTCCAAGAGACCCAGTACTTC. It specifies CASSQEGLQETQYF.

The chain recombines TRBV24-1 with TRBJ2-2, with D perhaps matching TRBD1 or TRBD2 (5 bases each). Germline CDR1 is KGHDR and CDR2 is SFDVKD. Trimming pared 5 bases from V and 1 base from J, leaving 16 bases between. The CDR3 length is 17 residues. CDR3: CATSGPRGRKNTGELFF. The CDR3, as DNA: TGTGCCACCAGTGGCCCTCGGGGACGAAAGAACACCGGGGAGCTGTTTTTT.

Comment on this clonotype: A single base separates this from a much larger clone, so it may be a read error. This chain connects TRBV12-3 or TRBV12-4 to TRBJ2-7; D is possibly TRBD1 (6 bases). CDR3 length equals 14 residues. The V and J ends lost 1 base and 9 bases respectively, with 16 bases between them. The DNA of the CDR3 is TGTGCCAGCAGTTTAGTGTCAGGCCTCAGGGGGCAGTACTTC. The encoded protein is CASSLVSGLRGQYF.

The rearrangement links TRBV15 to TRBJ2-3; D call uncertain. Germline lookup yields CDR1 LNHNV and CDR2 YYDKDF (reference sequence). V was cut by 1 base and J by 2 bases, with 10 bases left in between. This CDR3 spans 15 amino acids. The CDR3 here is CATSRGADFTDTQYF. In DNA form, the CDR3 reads TGTGCCACCAGCAGAGGGGCAGATTTCACAGATACGCAGTATTTT.

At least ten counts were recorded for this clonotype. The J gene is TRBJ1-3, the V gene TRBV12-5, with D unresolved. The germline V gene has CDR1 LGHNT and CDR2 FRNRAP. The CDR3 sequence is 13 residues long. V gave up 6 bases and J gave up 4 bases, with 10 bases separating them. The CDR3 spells CASGSGRGNTIYF. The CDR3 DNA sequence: TGTGCTAGTGGCTCCGGGCGGGGAAACACCATATATTTT.

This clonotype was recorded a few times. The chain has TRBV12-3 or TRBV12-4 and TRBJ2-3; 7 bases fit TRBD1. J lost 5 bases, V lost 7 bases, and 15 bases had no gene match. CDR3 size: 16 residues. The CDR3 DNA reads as TGTGCCAGCACCCCGGACAGGAATCTAAGGGGAGATACGCAGTATTTT. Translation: CASTPDRNLRGDTQYF.

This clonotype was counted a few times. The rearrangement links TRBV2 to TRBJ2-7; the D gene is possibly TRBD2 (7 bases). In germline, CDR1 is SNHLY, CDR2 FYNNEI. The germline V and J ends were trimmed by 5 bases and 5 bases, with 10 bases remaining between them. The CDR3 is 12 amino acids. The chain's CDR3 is CASSSGGNEQYF. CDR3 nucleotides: TGTGCCAGCAGTTCGGGGGGCAACGAGCAGTACTTC. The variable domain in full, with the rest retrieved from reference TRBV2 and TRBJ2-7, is EPEVTQTPSHQVTQMGQEVILRCVPISNHLYFYWYRQILGQKVEFLVSFYNNEISEKSEIFDDQFSVERPDGSNFTLKIRSTKLEDSAMYFCASSSGGNEQYFGPGTRLTVT.

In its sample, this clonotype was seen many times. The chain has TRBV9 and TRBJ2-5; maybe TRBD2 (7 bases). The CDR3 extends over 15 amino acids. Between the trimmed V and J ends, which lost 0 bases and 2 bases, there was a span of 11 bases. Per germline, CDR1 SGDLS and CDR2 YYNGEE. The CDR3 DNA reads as TGTGCCAGCAGCGTAGGGGGGGGGCTTCAAGAGACCCAGTACTTC. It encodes CASSVGGGLQETQYF.

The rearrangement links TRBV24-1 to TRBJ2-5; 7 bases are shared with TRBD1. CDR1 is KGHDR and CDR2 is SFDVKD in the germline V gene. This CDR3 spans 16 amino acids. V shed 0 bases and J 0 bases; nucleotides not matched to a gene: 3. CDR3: CATSDLGRGNQETQYF. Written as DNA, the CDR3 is TGTGCCACCAGTGATTTGGGCAGGGGGAACCAAGAGACCCAGTACTTC.

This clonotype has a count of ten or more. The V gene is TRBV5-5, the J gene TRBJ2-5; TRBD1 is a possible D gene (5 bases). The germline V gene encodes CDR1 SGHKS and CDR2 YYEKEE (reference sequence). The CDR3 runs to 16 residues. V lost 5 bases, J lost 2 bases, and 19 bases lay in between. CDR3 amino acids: CASSLDSLMIQETQYF. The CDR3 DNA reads TGTGCCAGCAGTCTTGACAGCCTCATGATACAAGAGACCCAGTACTTC.

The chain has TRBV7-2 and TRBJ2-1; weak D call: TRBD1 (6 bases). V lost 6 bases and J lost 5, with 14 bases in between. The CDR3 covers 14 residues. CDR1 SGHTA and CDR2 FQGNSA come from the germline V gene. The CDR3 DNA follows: TGTGCCAGCAGTTACCCAGGACAGAACAATGAGCAGTTCTTC. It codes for CASSYPGQNNEQFF.

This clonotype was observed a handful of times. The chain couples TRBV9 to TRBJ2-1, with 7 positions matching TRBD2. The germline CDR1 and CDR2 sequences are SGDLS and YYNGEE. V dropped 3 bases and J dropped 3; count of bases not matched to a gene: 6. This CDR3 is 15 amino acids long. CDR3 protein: CASSGSGTYYNEQFF. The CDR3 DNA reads TGTGCCAGCAGCGGAAGCGGGACGTACTACAATGAGCAGTTCTTC.

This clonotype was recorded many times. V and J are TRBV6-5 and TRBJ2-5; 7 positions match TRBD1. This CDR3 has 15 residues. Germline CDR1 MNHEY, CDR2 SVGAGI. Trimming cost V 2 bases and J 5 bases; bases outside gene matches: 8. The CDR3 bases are TGTGCCAGCAGTTACAGGGGGCGGATTGCGGAGACCCAGTACTTC. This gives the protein CASSYRGRIAETQYF.

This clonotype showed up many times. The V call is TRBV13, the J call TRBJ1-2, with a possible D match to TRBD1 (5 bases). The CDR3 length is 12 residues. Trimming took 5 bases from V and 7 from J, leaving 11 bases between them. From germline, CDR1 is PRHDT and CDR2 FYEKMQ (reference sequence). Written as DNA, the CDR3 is TGTGCCAGCAGCCCCGGTGGGGCTGGCTACACCTTC. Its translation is CASSPGGAGYTF.

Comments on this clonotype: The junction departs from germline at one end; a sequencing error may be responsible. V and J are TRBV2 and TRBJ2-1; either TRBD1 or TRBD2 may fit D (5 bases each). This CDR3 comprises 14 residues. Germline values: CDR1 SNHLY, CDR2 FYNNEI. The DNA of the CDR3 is TGTGTCAGCAGTGTTGAGGGACGATACAATGAGCAGTTCTTC. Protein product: CVSSVEGRYNEQFF.

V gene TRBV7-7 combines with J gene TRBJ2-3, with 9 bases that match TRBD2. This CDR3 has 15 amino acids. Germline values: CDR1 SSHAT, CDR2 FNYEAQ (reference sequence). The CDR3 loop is CASPIEAGGKDTQYF. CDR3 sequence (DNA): TGTGCTAGCCCCATTGAAGCGGGAGGTAAAGATACGCAGTATTTT.

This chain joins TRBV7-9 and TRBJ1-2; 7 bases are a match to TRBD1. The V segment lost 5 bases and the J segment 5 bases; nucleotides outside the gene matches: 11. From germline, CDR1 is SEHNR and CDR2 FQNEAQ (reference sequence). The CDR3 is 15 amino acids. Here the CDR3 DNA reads TGTGCCAGCAGCGATGCCGGGACAGCGCAATATGGCTACACCTTC. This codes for CASSDAGTAQYGYTF.

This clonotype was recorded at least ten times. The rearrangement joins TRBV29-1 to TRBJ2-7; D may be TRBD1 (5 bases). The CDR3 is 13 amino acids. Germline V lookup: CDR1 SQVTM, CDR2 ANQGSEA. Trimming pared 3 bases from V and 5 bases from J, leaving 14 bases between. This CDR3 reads CSVDGQGKDEQYF. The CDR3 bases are TGCAGCGTTGATGGGCAGGGAAAAGACGAGCAGTACTTC.

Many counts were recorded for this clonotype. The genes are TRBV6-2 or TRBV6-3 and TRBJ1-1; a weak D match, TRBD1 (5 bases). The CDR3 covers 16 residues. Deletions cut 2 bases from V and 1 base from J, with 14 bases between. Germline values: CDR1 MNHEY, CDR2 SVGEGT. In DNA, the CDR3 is TGTGCCAGCAGTTACGGTCAGGGACGGGGGAACACTGAAGCTTTCTTT. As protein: CASSYGQGRGNTEAFF.

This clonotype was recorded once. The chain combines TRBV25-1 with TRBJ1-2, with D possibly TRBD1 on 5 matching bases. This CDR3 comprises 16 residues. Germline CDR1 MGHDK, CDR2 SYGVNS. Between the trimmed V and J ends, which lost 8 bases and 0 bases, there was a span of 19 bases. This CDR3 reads CASVEEKGPTNYGYTF. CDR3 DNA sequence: TGTGCCAGCGTTGAAGAAAAGGGACCGACTAACTATGGCTACACCTTC.

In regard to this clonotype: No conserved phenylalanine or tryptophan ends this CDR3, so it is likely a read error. CDR3 coding DNA: TGCAGCGTTGAAACACGTGGGAAGCCGGGAAACGCCATATATTCT. Encoded protein: CSVETRGKPGNAIYS. The chain combines TRBV29-1 with TRBJ1-3; no clear D gene. The CDR3 consists of 15 residues. The germline gives CDR1 SQVTM, CDR2 ANQGSEA.

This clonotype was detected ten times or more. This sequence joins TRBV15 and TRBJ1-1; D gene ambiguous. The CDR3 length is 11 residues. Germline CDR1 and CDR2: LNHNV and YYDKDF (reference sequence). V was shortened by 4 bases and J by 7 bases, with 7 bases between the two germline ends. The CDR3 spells CATSTGYEAFF. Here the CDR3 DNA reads TGTGCCACCAGCACCGGATATGAAGCTTTCTTT.

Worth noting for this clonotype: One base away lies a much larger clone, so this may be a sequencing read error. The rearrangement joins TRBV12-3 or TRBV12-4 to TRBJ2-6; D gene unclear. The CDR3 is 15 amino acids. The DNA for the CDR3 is TGTGCTGTAGGGCAGGCCCTCTCTGGGGCCAACGTCCTGACTTTC. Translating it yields CAVGQALSGANVLTF.

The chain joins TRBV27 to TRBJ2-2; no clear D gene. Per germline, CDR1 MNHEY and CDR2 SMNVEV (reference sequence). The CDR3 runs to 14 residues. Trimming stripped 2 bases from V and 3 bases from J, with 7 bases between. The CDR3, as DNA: TGTGCCAGCAGTTTAGGCAGTGACACCGGGGAGCTGTTTTTT. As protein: CASSLGSDTGELFF.

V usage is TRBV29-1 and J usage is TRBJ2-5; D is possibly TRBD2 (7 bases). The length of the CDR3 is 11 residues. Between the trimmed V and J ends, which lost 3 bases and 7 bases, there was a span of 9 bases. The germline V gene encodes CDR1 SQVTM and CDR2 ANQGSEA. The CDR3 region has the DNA TGCAGCGTTGAGAGGGGGGGGACCCAGTACTTC. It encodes CSVERGGTQYF.

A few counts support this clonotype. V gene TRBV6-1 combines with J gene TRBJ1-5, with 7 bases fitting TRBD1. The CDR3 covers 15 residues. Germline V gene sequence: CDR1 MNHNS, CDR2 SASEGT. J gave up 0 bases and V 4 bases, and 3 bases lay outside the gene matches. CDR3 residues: CASSVQGNSNQPQHF. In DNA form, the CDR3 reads TGTGCCAGCAGTGTACAGGGGAATAGCAATCAGCCCCAGCATTTT.

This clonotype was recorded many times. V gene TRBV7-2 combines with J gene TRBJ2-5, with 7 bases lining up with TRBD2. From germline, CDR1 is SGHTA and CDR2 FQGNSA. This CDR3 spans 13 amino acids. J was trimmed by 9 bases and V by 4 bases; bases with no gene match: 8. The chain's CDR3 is CASSSWDGRPQYF. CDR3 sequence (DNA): TGTGCCAGCAGCTCTTGGGACGGGAGGCCCCAGTACTTC.

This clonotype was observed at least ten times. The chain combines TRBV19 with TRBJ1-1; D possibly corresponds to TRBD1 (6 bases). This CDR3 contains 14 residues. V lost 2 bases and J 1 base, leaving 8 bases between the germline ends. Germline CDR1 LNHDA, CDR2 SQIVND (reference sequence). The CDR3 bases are TGTGCCAGTAGTATATTGGACAGGAACACTGAAGCTTTCTTT. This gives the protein CASSILDRNTEAFF.